The 2 T cell receptor beta chains reported below all come from one sample, sequenced in a study of T cell responses to AZD1222 COVID-19 vaccine. Only in-frame clones appear in the TCRdb table, and some are missing; sequencing was by immunoSEQ multiplex PCR. Here the sample spans 100,000 to 150,000 clones, 92% being singletons. Sequenced here: peripheral blood, sampled on day 0 of AZD1222 vaccination. Source of these receptors: an adult in good health.

The chain recombines TRBV28 with TRBJ1-5; 7 positions agree with TRBD1. Germline V gene data show CDR1 as MDHEN and CDR2 as SYDVKM. The V and J ends lost 6 bases and 6 bases, in that order; junction bases with no gene match: 8. The CDR3 length is 14 residues. The CDR3 loop is CASSQGTAVQPQHF. The CDR3 DNA follows: TGTGCCAGCAGCCAAGGGACAGCGGTTCAGCCCCAGCATTTT.

This rearrangement joins TRBV9 to TRBJ1-2; 8 bases are a match to TRBD1. Trimming at V came to 3 bases and at J to 3 bases, leaving 4 bases not matched to a gene. Germline lookup yields CDR1 SGDLS and CDR2 YYNGEE. The CDR3 has 14 amino acids. In nucleotides, the CDR3 is TGTGCCAGCAGCGCCCAGACAGGGGACTATGGCTACACCTTC. Its translation is CASSAQTGDYGYTF.